This TCR beta chain was captured by sequencing in a study of blood T cell repertoires in COVID-19. In the original analysis: Amplification of reference gene primers provided the estimated nucleated cell counts. Clones were sequenced by immunoSEQ multiplex PCR, and TCRdb holds only the in-frame ones, with some missing. Clone size and the V and J calls come from that table; the DNA yielded D and trimming. The data show approximately 260,000 clones, with more than 70% seen just once and approximately 2.1% held by the top ten. CDR3 size: 16 residues. V lost 4 bases to trimming and J lost 0 bases; unmatched junction nucleotides: 9. CDR1 is MNHEY, CDR2 SVGEGT, per germline.

This receptor was taken from a woman between 40 and 55 years old who had recovered from COVID-19. The rearrangement joins TRBV6-2 or TRBV6-3 to TRBJ2-7; 7 bases match TRBD2. Sample: peripheral blood. The CDR3 here is CASSSPSGKSSYEQYF. Written as DNA, the CDR3 is TGTGCCAGCAGTTCTCCTAGCGGTAAGAGCTCCTACGAGCAGTACTTC.